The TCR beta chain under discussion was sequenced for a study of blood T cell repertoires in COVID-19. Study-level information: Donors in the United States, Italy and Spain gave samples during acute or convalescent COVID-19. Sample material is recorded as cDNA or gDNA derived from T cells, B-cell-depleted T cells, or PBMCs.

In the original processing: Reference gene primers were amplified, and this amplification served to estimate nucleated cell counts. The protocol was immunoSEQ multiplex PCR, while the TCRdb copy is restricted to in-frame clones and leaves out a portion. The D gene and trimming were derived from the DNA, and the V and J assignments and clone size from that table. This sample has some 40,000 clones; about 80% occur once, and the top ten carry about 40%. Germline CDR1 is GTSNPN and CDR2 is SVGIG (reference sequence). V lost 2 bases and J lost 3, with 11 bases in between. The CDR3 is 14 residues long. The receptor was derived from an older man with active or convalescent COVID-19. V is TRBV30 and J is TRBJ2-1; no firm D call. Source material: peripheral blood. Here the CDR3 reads CAWSLPEVYNEQFF. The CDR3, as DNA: TGTGCCTGGAGTCTTCCCGAGGTCTACAATGAGCAGTTCTTC.